This entry lists 13 T cell receptor beta chains sequenced from one sample in a study of blood T cell repertoires in COVID-19 (dated by TCRdb to about 2020). Receptor amplification or capture employed the immunoSEQ multiplex PCR assay. Entries here come from immuneACCESS through TCRdb and include only in-frame sequences with V and J called. Some clones fail to appear in such tables; in the studies checked, an unresolved V gene covers under half of the shortfall, and the cause of the remainder is unknown. In this sample the table shows 100,000 to 150,000 clones, around 86% of which occur a single time. The ten largest clones capture 25% to 30% of the sample. Sequencing was performed on peripheral blood. The source is an elderly woman with acute or convalescent COVID-19.

V is TRBV19 and J is TRBJ2-2; D is ambiguous. The CDR3 runs 14 residues. The V end was cut by 7 bases, the J end by 5 bases, with 14 bases between. The germline V gene has CDR1 LNHDA and CDR2 SQIVND (reference sequence). This chain's CDR3 is CASTPSWRTGELFF. CDR3 DNA: TGTGCCAGTACTCCTTCATGGCGGACCGGGGAGCTGTTTTTT.

The rearrangement joins TRBV11-3 to TRBJ1-2; D is possibly TRBD1 (5 bases). Trimming took off 5 bases at V and 5 bases at J, with 9 bases between the two ends. The CDR3 is 12 amino acids. The V gene's germline CDR1 is SGHNT and CDR2 YENEEA. CDR3 amino acids: CASSMGGYGYTF. In DNA form, the CDR3 reads TGTGCCAGCAGCATGGGGGGTTATGGCTACACCTTC.

The V gene is TRBV18, the J gene TRBJ2-1; 10 positions agree with TRBD2. Unmatched junction bases numbered 3, after V lost 5 bases and J lost 5 bases. Germline V CDR1 and CDR2: KGHSH, LQKENI. This CDR3 region has 14 residues. Here the CDR3 DNA reads TGTGCCAGCTCAGGGCTAGCGGGGGACAATGAGCAGTTCTTC. This encodes CASSGLAGDNEQFF.

The chain has TRBV11-2 and TRBJ1-5; D gene unclear. CDR1 is SGHAT, CDR2 FQNNGV, per germline. V gave up 0 bases and J gave up 9 bases, with 9 bases separating them. The length of the CDR3 is 13 residues. CDR3 DNA: TGTGCCAGCAGCTTAGATTTGGGGAGGCCCCAGCATTTT. It codes for CASSLDLGRPQHF.

The V gene is TRBV5-6, the J gene TRBJ1-1; TRBD1 is a possible D gene (6 bases). This CDR3 comprises 16 residues. Germline-derived CDR1 and CDR2 are SGHDT and YYEEEE. The V gene lost 3 bases and the J gene lost 0 bases, with 15 bases spanning the gap. The CDR3 sequence: CASSWRTVRMNTEAFF. In DNA, the CDR3 is TGTGCCAGCAGCTGGCGGACAGTACGGATGAACACTGAAGCTTTCTTT.

The chain employs TRBV7-9 and TRBJ1-2; the D gene is possibly TRBD1 (5 bases). The length of the CDR3 is 14 residues. Per germline, CDR1 SEHNR and CDR2 FQNEAQ (reference sequence). V lost 6 bases to trimming and J lost 8 bases, with 19 bases between them. CDR3 residues: CASSPGRQGGGYTF. The DNA of the CDR3 is TGTGCCAGCAGTCCAGGGCGGCAGGGAGGAGGCTACACCTTC.

The chain couples TRBV6-5 to TRBJ1-2; D gene uncertain. The CDR3 contains 13 residues. Trimming cost V 7 bases and J 2 bases, with 11 bases left between them. Germline loops: CDR1 MNHEY, CDR2 SVGAGI. The CDR3 nucleotides are TGTGCCAGCATGAGGGCAGGAAACTATGGCTACACCTTC. This translates into CASMRAGNYGYTF.

The gene calls are TRBV6-5 and TRBJ2-7; TRBD1 matches at 11 bases. The V segment lost 2 bases and the J segment 1 base; nucleotides outside the gene matches: 4. Germline V gives CDR1 MNHEY, CDR2 SVGAGI. The CDR3 has 16 residues. As DNA, the CDR3 is TGTGCCAGCAGTTACCGAGGGACAGGGGGGTCCTACGAGCAGTACTTC. This translates into CASSYRGTGGSYEQYF.

The chain has TRBV5-1 and TRBJ1-3; no clear D gene. V was trimmed by 3 bases and J by 2 bases, leaving 15 bases between them. This CDR3 comprises 16 residues. Germline values: CDR1 SGHRS, CDR2 YFSETQ. CDR3 residues: CASSSRELSPGNTIYF. In DNA form, the CDR3 reads TGCGCCAGCAGCTCCCGAGAGCTTAGCCCTGGAAACACCATATATTTT.

V is TRBV5-1 and J is TRBJ1-5; a possible D gene is TRBD1 (6 bases). The CDR3 sequence is 15 residues long. Germline CDR1 and CDR2: SGHRS and YFSETQ. The germline V and J ends were trimmed by 4 bases and 3 bases, with 14 bases remaining between them. The CDR3 DNA follows: TGCGCCAGCAGCCTATCACAGGGTCCCAATCAGCCCCAGCATTTT. Amino acid sequence: CASSLSQGPNQPQHF.

The table lists this clone with a count of one. The V gene is TRBV4-2, the J gene TRBJ1-5; D is unclear. The CDR3 contains 14 residues. The germline gives CDR1 LGHNA, CDR2 YNFKEQ. V lost 1 base to trimming and J lost 7 bases, with 11 bases between them. CDR3 coding DNA: TGTGCCAGCAGCCAAGCGACCCCCGGGCAGCCCCAGCATTTT. It translates to CASSQATPGQPQHF.

The chain employs TRBV7-2 and TRBJ1-1; D gene ambiguous. Deletions cut 5 bases from V and 0 bases from J, with 13 bases between. The CDR3 is 15 amino acids. Germline CDR1 SGHTA, CDR2 FQGNSA. CDR3 nucleotide sequence: TGTGCCAGCAGCAGCCGCGGCGGGGTGAACACTGAAGCTTTCTTT. This translates into CASSSRGGVNTEAFF.

This clone appeared a few times. The CDR3, as DNA: TGCAGCGGAGGGAGGGGGACAGGGGCGACGGGTGAAGCTTTCTTT. As protein: CSGGRGTGATGEAFF. J is TRBJ1-1 and V is TRBV29-1; 10 nucleotides align to TRBD1. The J segment lost 7 bases and the V segment lost 7 bases, leaving 15 bases of the junction unmatched. This CDR3 has 15 residues. The germline gives CDR1 SQVTM, CDR2 ANQGSEA.